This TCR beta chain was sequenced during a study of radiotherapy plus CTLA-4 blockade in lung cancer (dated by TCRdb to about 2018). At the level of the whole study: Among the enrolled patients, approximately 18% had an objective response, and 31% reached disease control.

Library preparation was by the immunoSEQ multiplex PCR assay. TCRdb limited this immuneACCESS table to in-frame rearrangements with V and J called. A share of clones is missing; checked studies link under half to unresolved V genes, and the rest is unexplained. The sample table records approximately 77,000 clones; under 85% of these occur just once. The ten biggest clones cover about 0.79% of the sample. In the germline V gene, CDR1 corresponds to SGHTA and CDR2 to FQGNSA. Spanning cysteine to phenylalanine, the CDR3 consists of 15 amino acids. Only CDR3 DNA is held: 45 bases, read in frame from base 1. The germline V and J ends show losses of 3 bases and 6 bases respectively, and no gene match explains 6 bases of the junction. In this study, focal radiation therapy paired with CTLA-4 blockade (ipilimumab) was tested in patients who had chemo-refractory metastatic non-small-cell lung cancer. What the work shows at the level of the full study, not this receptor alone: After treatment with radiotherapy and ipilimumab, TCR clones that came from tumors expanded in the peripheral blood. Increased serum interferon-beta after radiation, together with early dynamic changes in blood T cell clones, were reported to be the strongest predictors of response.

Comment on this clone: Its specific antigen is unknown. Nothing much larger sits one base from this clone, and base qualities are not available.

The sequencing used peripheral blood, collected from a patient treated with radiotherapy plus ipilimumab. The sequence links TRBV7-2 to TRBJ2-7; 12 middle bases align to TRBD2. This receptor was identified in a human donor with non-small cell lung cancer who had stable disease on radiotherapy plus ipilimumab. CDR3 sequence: CASSFRTSGTGEQYF. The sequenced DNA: TGTGCCAGCAGCTTCCGGACTAGCGGGACGGGCGAGCAGTACTTC.